This is a list of T cell receptor beta chains from one sample in a study of neurological immune-mediated disorders. MiXCR, run by TCRdb on the 5' RACE reads, gives a single entry per CDR3 protein. The table has 50,000 or so distinct CDR3 sequences, around 13% seen once. Sequenced input: PBMCs. The receptors here all came from a male donor with HTLV-1-associated myelopathy (HAM/TSP). The CDR3 runs from the conserved cysteine through the conserved F or W.

v_call | cdr3_length | cdr3_aa
TRBV24-1 | 12 | CATSDPSTEQFF
TRBV28 | 15 | CASRGDRGGHYEQYF
TRBV4-3 | 16 | CASSHLRGRNYNEQFF
TRBV20-1 | 13 | CSALTIPYNEQFF
TRBV7-9 | 15 | CASSPSGGEYETQYF
TRBV4-3 | 16 | CASSQDPGAPNTEAFF
TRBV18 | 14 | CASSRGGESYEQYF
TRBV6-5 | 13 | CASSYNRNQPQHF
TRBV20-1 | 12 | CSARIGGQPQHF
TRBV20-1 | 11 | CSARNVNTQYF
TRBV11-2 | 16 | CASSLGGARAKNIQYF
TRBV12-3/TRBV12-4 | 15 | CASSPGQGLHQPQHF
TRBV5-6 | 16 | CASTEGLAGVQETQYF
TRBV7-8 | 17 | CASSFGQAPNSGNTIYF
TRBV15 | 15 | CATSRDRGADSPLHF
TRBV2 | 13 | CASRRQGGYGYTF
TRBV20-1 | 15 | CSAREEGVSSETQYF
TRBV5-1 | 15 | CASSLEPQNLYEQYF
TRBV20-1 | 12 | CSASIRVNEQFF
TRBV7-2 | 14 | CASSLSEVVPEAFF
TRBV20-1 | 15 | CSARDPLAAYNEQFF
TRBV7-6 | 12 | CASSSRDSPKTF
TRBV24-1 | 13 | CATSDLPGQIQYF
TRBV2 | 15 | CASRLDRGYTDTQYF
TRBV7-2 | 10 | CASSQYGYTF
TRBV15 | 15 | CATSSMTGSGETQYF
TRBV5-1 | 17 | CASSFDGTLATNEKLFF
TRBV4-3 | 14 | CASSQDPLNQPQHF
TRBV15 | 14 | CATSRVGARQPQHF
TRBV5-1 | 13 | CASSPPGNYGYTF
TRBV20-1 | 14 | CSAGLGGGGGTQYF
TRBV12-3/TRBV12-4 | 17 | CASSFVSGGADAGELFF
TRBV20-1 | 20 | CSAKGTGGRPPTYSNQPQHF
TRBV3-1 | 13 | CASSQRTGTGAFF
TRBV5-1 | 14 | CASGTSSSTDTQYF
TRBV20-1 | 16 | CSAPSTSGRRGSEQFF
TRBV2 | 14 | CASSERSRNTEAFF
TRBV29-1 | 14 | CSVVPGAAGNTIYF
TRBV7-2 | 15 | CASSQGGRGQETQYF
TRBV29-1 | 12 | CSIRTAGETQYF
TRBV15 | 14 | CASRPPDGNTEAFF
TRBV10-3 | 13 | CAISDRGVQPQHF
TRBV7-3 | 15 | CASSPGTGGNSPLHF
TRBV10-2 | 18 | CASSETGWTSSYNSPLHF
TRBV14 | 15 | CASSPSRTGKTEAFF
TRBV5-1 | 14 | CASSQQGWDTEAFF
TRBV25-1 | 14 | CASSGARVGQPQHF
TRBV19 | 15 | CASSVLGYGNTEAFF
TRBV10-2 | 12 | CSSRREDYGYTF